This T cell receptor beta chain was profiled in a study of control samples from healthy donors and cancer patients. Only in-frame clones appear in the TCRdb table, and some are missing; sequencing was by immunoSEQ multiplex PCR. Of 100,000 to 150,000 clones in the sample, 75% to 95% were seen once. CDR1 and CDR2 from the germline V gene are MGHRA and YSYEKL. The CDR3 totals 16 residues. J lost 2 bases, V lost 2 bases, and 9 bases had no gene match. The V call is TRBV4-1, the J call TRBJ2-7; 7 bases fit TRBD2. Material: blood. This receptor was identified in a man in his forties in good health. The CDR3 loop is CASSQNWGGNPYEQYF. The CDR3 bases are TGCGCCAGCAGCCAAAATTGGGGGGGTAACCCCTACGAGCAGTACTTC.